These T cell receptor beta chains were read from a single sample in a study of graft-versus-host responses after intestinal transplantation. These receptors lack a known antigen. The assay was immunoSEQ multiplex PCR, and TCRdb's table has in-frame clones only and misses some. The sample yields roughly 90,000 clones, less than 90% seen once. Source: unstimulated CD4+ T cells sorted from spleen or lymph node cells, taken before transplant. The receptors come from a human donor who was the organ donor for an intestinal transplant. CDR3s include the opening cysteine and the closing phenylalanine or tryptophan. The order of the fields is CDR3 length, clone size, J gene, D gene, V gene, CDR3 DNA, CDR3 protein. The D gene is left open where the match is weak. Clone size is stated in some rows and not others, as once, few, many or a class when expanded.

>17|.|TRBJ2-1|TRBD2|TRBV7-2
TGTGCCAGCAGCTTAGCGGTGAGCGGGAGGGCCCTACATGAGCAGTTCTTC
CASSLAVSGRALHEQFF
>13|.|TRBJ2-5|TRBD1|TRBV29-1
TGCAGCGTTGAAAAGGACAGGGGCGAGACCCAGTACTTC
CSVEKDRGETQYF
>15|once|TRBJ2-1|TRBD2|TRBV9
TGTGCCAGCAGCGTAGGACTAGCGAGTTACAATGAGCAGTTCTTC
CASSVGLASYNEQFF
>14|.|TRBJ2-7|.|TRBV6-5
TGTGCCAGCAGTAAACAGGGAACTTCTTACGAGCAGTACTTC
CASSKQGTSYEQYF
>14|.|TRBJ2-7|.|TRBV5-6
TGTGCCAGCGCCCAATTCGACAGAAACTACGAGCAGTACTTC
CASAQFDRNYEQYF
>15|.|TRBJ2-7|.|TRBV7-3
TGTGCCAGCAGCTTAAAGCCCCGGACGGGGAAGGAGCAGTACTTC
CASSLKPRTGKEQYF
>15|once|TRBJ1-5|.|TRBV6-5
TGTGCCAGCCGACCGGAGGGTACGAGCAATCAGCCCCAGCATTTT
CASRPEGTSNQPQHF
>16|.|TRBJ2-3|TRBD2|TRBV5-5
TGTGCCAGCAGCTTGGGGGCGGGGGTAGGGACAGATACGCAGTATTTT
CASSLGAGVGTDTQYF
>13|.|TRBJ1-2|.|TRBV30
TGTGCCTGGAGGGGGAGACTTAACTATGGCTACACCTTC
CAWRGRLNYGYTF
>16|.|TRBJ2-2|.|TRBV18
TGTGCCAGCTCACCTACTCGGACAAGGCGACCCGGGGAGCTGTTTTTT
CASSPTRTRRPGELFF
>12|.|TRBJ1-1|TRBD1|TRBV28
TGTGCCAGTTCGGCGGGACAGACTGAAGCTTTCTTT
CASSAGQTEAFF
>16|.|TRBJ2-3|TRBD2|TRBV7-3
TGTGCCAGCAGCTTAAGGGTAGCGGGGGGGTTAGATACGCAGTATTTT
CASSLRVAGGLDTQYF
>13|.|TRBJ1-1|.|TRBV28
TGTGCCAGCAGCATCGGGTATTCCACTGAAGCTTTCTTT
CASSIGYSTEAFF
>12|.|TRBJ1-2|.|TRBV5-6
TGTGCCAGCAGCTTGGCCAGCTATGGCTACACCTTC
CASSLASYGYTF
>16|.|TRBJ2-3|TRBD2|TRBV7-3
TGTGCCAGCAGCCCCTGGACTAGCAGATACACAGATACGCAGTATTTT
CASSPWTSRYTDTQYF
>15|.|TRBJ1-1|TRBD1|TRBV18
TGTGCCAGCTCACCCCGGGTCGACAGGGCCACTGAAGCTTTCTTT
CASSPRVDRATEAFF
>14|.|TRBJ1-4|.|TRBV5-5
TGTGCCAGCAGCTTGGCAGGTAGCGGTGAAAAACTGTTTTTT
CASSLAGSGEKLFF
>13|.|TRBJ2-4|.|TRBV6-1
TGTGCCAGCAAGGGTCGGAGGGTAAACATTCAGTACTTC
CASKGRRVNIQYF
>18|.|TRBJ1-5|.|TRBV19
TGTGCCAGTAGTATTGTCCCGAACAGGGAGGGGTTCGAGGGGCCCCAGCATTTT
CASSIVPNREGFEGPQHF
>12|.|TRBJ2-7|TRBD1|TRBV6-1
TGTGCCAGCGGGGACAGGAACCGCGAGCAGTACTTC
CASGDRNREQYF
>14|few|TRBJ2-7|TRBD1|TRBV29-1
TGCAGCGTTGTCCAGACAGGGATAACCTACGAGCAGTACTTC
CSVVQTGITYEQYF
>14|.|TRBJ2-3|TRBD2|TRBV6-1
TGTGCCAGCAGTGGACTAGCGGTCACAGATACGCAGTATTTT
CASSGLAVTDTQYF
>14|.|TRBJ1-2|.|TRBV28
TGTGCCAGCAGTTTATACGAGGTTAACTATGGCTACACCTTC
CASSLYEVNYGYTF
>17|.|TRBJ2-1|TRBD1|TRBV13
TGTGCCAGCAGCTTAGCCCTGGACAGGGCGTCGATCAATGAGCAGTTCTTC
CASSLALDRASINEQFF
>13|few|TRBJ2-7|.|TRBV30
TGTGCCTGGAGGAGTTTTCGGTCCTACGAGCAGTACTTC
CAWRSFRSYEQYF
>15|once|TRBJ2-3|.|TRBV5-1
TGCGCCAGCAGGGCTTGGGGCGGGGGCACAGATACGCAGTATTTT
CASRAWGGGTDTQYF
>15|.|TRBJ1-2|.|TRBV27
TGTGCCAGCAGTCCAGGACAGCTACCGCCCTATGGCTACACCTTC
CASSPGQLPPYGYTF
>13|once|TRBJ2-1|.|TRBV14
TGTGCCAGCAGCCAAGAAGCCCGCTATGAGCAGTTCTTC
CASSQEARYEQFF
>17|.|TRBJ2-2|TRBD2|TRBV25-1
TGTGCCAGCAGTGGATCCAAGACTAGCGGGGGAGTCGGGGAGCTGTTTTTT
CASSGSKTSGGVGELFF
>15|.|TRBJ2-1|.|TRBV2
TGTGCCAGCAGCCCGGGTGAAACCTCCTACAATGAGCAGTTCTTC
CASSPGETSYNEQFF
>12|.|TRBJ1-5|.|TRBV25-1
TGTGCCAGCAGTTGGGGGGATCAGCCCCAGCATTTT
CASSWGDQPQHF
>15|.|TRBJ1-2|.|TRBV5-1
TGCGCCAGCAGCTTGCTTAGTGAACAGGGATATGGCTACACCTTC
CASSLLSEQGYGYTF
>15|.|TRBJ2-5|.|TRBV5-8
TGTGCCAGCAGGGAGGGACAGTTGTACCAAGAGACCCAGTACTTC
CASREGQLYQETQYF
>14|few|TRBJ1-5|.|TRBV28
TGTGCCAGCAGTTCACGACAGCTATATCAGCCCCAGCATTTT
CASSSRQLYQPQHF
>21|.|TRBJ2-3|TRBD1|TRBV19
TGTGCCAGTAGTTTTCAACCACCTTGGGGCAGGACAGGGGGATCCACAGATACGCAGTATTTT
CASSFQPPWGRTGGSTDTQYF
>13|.|TRBJ1-1|.|TRBV6-5
TGTGCCAGCCTCACCCCAGGGAGGACTGAAGCTTTCTTT
CASLTPGRTEAFF
>15|.|TRBJ1-3|.|TRBV11-2
TGTGCCAGCAGCTTCTACCTAACCTCTGGAAACACCATATATTTT
CASSFYLTSGNTIYF
>14|.|TRBJ2-5|.|TRBV4-3
TGCGCCAGCAGCCAAGTTGGGAGGTGGGAGACCCAGTACTTC
CASSQVGRWETQYF
>15|.|TRBJ2-7|.|TRBV30
TGTGCCTGGAGTCCCACCCCCGGCGGGGCCTACGAGCAGTACTTC
CAWSPTPGGAYEQYF
>15|.|TRBJ2-7|TRBD1|TRBV7-9
TGTGCCAGCAGCCCGCGGGACAGGGTTTCCTACGAGCAGTACTTC
CASSPRDRVSYEQYF
>14|.|TRBJ2-3|.|TRBV29-1
TGCAGCGTTGCTTACAGGCGGAACACAGATACGCAGTATTTT
CSVAYRRNTDTQYF
>14|.|TRBJ2-6|.|TRBV7-3
TGTGCCAGCAGTATCGGTGCTGGGGCCAACGTCCTGACTTTC
CASSIGAGANVLTF
>15|.|TRBJ1-5|TRBD1|TRBV19
TGTGCCAGTAGTGGAGACAGGGTTGGCAATCAGCCCCAGCATTTT
CASSGDRVGNQPQHF
>14|.|TRBJ1-5|.|TRBV9
TGTGCCAGCAGCGATGCGGGGTCGGAACAGCCCCAGCATTTT
CASSDAGSEQPQHF
>17|.|TRBJ2-5|TRBD1|TRBV5-1
TGCGCCAGCAGCCCCAAGACAGGGGGCGGGCTCAGTGAGACCCAGTACTTC
CASSPKTGGGLSETQYF